This TCR beta chain was recorded in a study of blood T cell repertoires in COVID-19. Study-wide context: Material from acute and convalescent COVID-19 was sourced from the United States, Italy and Spain. Sources were T cells, B-cell-depleted T cells, or PBMCs; the material itself was cDNA or gDNA.

In assigning cohorts, the study relied on participant-reported clinical history. Resolution of symptoms, clearance, or two negative PCRs was present in recovered Cohort 3 donors. The V end was cut by 1 base, the J end by 7 bases, with 10 bases between. Germline V CDR1 and CDR2: LGHNA, YSLEER. There are 14 residues in the CDR3. Produced via immunoSEQ multiplex PCR; TCRdb's table is partial and in-frame only. The sample has around 230,000 clones, approximately 80% seen once. This chain links TRBV4-3 with TRBJ2-2; tentatively, D is TRBD1 (6 bases). The sequence was obtained from a man aged 40-50 years who had recovered from COVID-19. The specimen sequenced was PBMCs or T cells enriched from blood (not recorded which). The CDR3 nucleotides read TGCGCCAGCAGCCAAGCCCACAGGGTCGGGGAGCTGTTTTTT. Translated: CASSQAHRVGELFF.